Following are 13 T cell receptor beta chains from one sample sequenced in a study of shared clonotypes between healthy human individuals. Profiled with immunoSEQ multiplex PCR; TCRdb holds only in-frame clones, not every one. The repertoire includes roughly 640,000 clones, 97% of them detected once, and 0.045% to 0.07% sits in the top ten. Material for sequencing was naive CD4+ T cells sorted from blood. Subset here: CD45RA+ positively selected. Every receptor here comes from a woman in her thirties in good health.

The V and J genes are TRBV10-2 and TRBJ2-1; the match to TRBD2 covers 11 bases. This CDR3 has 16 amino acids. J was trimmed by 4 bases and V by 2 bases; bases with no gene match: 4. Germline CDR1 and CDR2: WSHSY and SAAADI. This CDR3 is CASSEQGTSGYNEQFF. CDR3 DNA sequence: TGCGCCAGCAGTGAGCAAGGGACTAGCGGTTACAATGAGCAGTTCTTC.

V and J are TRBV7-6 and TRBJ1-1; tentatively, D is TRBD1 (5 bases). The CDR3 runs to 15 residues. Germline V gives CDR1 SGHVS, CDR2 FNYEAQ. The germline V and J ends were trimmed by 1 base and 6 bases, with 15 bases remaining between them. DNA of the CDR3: TGTGCCAGCAGCTTAGTGGGTTGGGACGACGCTGAAGCTTTCTTT. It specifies CASSLVGWDDAEAFF.

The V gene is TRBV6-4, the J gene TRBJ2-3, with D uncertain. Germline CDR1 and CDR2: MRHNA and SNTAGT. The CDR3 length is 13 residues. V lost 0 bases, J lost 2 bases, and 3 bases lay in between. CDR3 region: CASSDSATDTQYF. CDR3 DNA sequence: TGTGCCAGCAGTGACTCGGCCACAGATACGCAGTATTTT.

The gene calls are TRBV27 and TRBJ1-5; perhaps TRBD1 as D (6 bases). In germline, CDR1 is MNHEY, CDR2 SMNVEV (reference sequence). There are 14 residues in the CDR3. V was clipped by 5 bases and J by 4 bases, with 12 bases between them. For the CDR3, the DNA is TGTGCCAGCAGTCCGTCTCAGGGGAATCAGCCCCAGCATTTT. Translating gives CASSPSQGNQPQHF.

The CDR3 DNA reads TGTGCCAGCACAGGTACTTTTCCTAACTATGGCTACACCTTC. It yields the protein CASTGTFPNYGYTF. The chain employs TRBV2 and TRBJ1-2; D not resolved. Germline V gives CDR1 SNHLY, CDR2 FYNNEI. The CDR3 is 14 residues long. Trimming took off 7 bases at V and 0 bases at J, with 12 bases between the two ends. The whole variable domain, remainder taken from reference TRBV2 and TRBJ1-2, is EPEVTQTPSHQVTQMGQEVILRCVPISNHLYFYWYRQILGQKVEFLVSFYNNEISEKSEIFDDQFSVERPDGSNFTLKIRSTKLEDSAMYFCASTGTFPNYGYTFGSGTRLTVV.

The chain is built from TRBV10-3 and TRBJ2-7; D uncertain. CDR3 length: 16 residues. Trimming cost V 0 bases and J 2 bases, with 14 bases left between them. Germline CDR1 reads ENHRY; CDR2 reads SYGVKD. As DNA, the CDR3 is TGTGCCATCAGTGAGTCGCCGGACCGCGTTGCCTACGAGCAGTACTTC. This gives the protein CAISESPDRVAYEQYF.

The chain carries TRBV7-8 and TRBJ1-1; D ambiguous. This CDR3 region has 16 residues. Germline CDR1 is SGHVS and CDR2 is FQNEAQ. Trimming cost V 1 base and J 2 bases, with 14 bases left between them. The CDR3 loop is CASSLVSRTINTEAFF. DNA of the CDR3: TGTGCCAGCAGCTTAGTCTCCAGAACCATAAACACTGAAGCTTTCTTT.

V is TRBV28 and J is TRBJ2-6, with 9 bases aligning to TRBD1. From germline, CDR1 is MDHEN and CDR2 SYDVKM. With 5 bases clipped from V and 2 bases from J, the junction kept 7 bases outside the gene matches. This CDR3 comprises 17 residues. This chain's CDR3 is CASSPGQGIAGANVLTF. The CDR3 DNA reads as TGTGCCAGCAGTCCGGGACAGGGTATTGCTGGGGCCAACGTCCTGACTTTC.

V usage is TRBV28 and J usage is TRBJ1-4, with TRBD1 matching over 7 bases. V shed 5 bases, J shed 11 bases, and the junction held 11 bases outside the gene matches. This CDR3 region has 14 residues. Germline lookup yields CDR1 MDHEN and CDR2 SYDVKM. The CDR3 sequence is CASSGGQTSGKLFF. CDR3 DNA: TGTGCCAGCAGTGGGGGACAGACCTCCGGGAAACTGTTTTTT.

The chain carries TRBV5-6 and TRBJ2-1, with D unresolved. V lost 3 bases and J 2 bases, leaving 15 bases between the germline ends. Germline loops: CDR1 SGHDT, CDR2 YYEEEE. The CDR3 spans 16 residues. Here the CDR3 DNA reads TGTGCCAGCAGCTGGCGCCCTTCTAGGACCTACAATGAGCAGTTCTTC. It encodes CASSWRPSRTYNEQFF.

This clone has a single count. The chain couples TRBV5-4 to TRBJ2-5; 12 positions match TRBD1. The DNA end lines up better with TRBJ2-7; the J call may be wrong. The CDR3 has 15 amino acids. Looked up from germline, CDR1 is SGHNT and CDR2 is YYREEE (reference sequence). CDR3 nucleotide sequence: TGTGCCAGCAGCAGGAACTGGGACAGGGGGCACGAGCAGTACTTC. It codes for CASSRNWDRGHEQYF.

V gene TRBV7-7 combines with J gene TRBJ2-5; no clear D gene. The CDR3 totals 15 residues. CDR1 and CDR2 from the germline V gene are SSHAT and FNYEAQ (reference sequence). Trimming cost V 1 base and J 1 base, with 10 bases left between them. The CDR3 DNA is TGTGCCAGCAGCTTAGGCTTGGAATCCCAAGAGACCCAGTACTTC. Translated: CASSLGLESQETQYF.

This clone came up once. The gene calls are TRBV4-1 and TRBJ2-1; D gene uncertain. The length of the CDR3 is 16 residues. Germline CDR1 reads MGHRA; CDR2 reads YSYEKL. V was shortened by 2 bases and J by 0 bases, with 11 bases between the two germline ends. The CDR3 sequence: CASSQFALSSYNEQFF. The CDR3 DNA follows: TGCGCCAGCAGCCAATTTGCACTGAGCTCCTACAATGAGCAGTTCTTC.